These T cell receptor beta chains were read from a single sample in a study of pediatric ulcerative colitis. Clones were sequenced by immunoSEQ multiplex PCR, and TCRdb holds only the in-frame ones, with some missing. The table includes tens of thousands of clones, 78% detected once. Sequences were obtained from gut tissue. The receptors derive from a girl aged 10 to 17 with moderate ulcerative colitis. Each CDR3 is given with its conserved first and last residue. Each record gives: D gene, clone size, J gene, V gene, CDR3 protein, CDR3 DNA. A D gene is named only where the DNA matches it firmly. The size field is filled for only some rows; it gives once, few, many or a size class.

D gene: .; clone size: .; J gene: TRBJ1-1; V gene: TRBV18; CDR3 protein: CASSPGANTEAFF; CDR3 DNA: TGTGCCAGCTCACCAGGAGCGAACACTGAAGCTTTCTTT
D gene: .; clone size: .; J gene: TRBJ2-5; V gene: TRBV9; CDR3 protein: CASSVDVGQETQYF; CDR3 DNA: TGTGCCAGCAGCGTAGATGTGGGCCAAGAGACCCAGTACTTC
D gene: .; clone size: .; J gene: TRBJ2-3; V gene: TRBV6-5; CDR3 protein: CASSYFDSDTQYF; CDR3 DNA: TGTGCCAGCAGTTACTTCGACTCAGATACGCAGTATTTT
D gene: .; clone size: .; J gene: TRBJ2-1; V gene: TRBV7-9; CDR3 protein: CASSLVEEQFF; CDR3 DNA: TGTGCCAGCAGCTTAGTGGAGGAGCAGTTCTTC
D gene: .; clone size: .; J gene: TRBJ2-1; V gene: TRBV6-1; CDR3 protein: CASGFSTSVAFEQFF; CDR3 DNA: TGTGCCAGCGGCTTTTCCACCTCGGTCGCTTTTGAGCAGTTCTTC
D gene: TRBD2; clone size: .; J gene: TRBJ2-1; V gene: TRBV29-1; CDR3 protein: CSARPTGGPNEQFF; CDR3 DNA: TGCAGCGCTCGTCCTACGGGGGGGCCTAATGAGCAGTTCTTC
D gene: .; clone size: few; J gene: TRBJ1-6; V gene: TRBV10-2; CDR3 protein: CASSESGVAPLHF; CDR3 DNA: TGCGCCAGCAGTGAGTCAGGGGTCGCACCCCTCCACTTT
D gene: .; clone size: .; J gene: TRBJ1-1; V gene: TRBV13; CDR3 protein: CASSLLAGASRLAFF; CDR3 DNA: TGTGCCAGCAGCTTACTAGCAGGGGCTAGTCGGCTTGCTTTCTTT
D gene: .; clone size: .; J gene: TRBJ2-6; V gene: TRBV15; CDR3 protein: CATSRVGELSGANVLTF; CDR3 DNA: TGTGCCACCAGCAGAGTGGGAGAACTTTCTGGGGCCAACGTCCTGACTTTC
D gene: .; clone size: .; J gene: TRBJ1-2; V gene: TRBV9; CDR3 protein: CASSVGGENYGYTF; CDR3 DNA: TGTGCCAGCAGCGTAGGAGGGGAAAACTATGGCTACACCTTC
D gene: .; clone size: .; J gene: TRBJ2-7; V gene: TRBV28; CDR3 protein: CASSRSHDEQYF; CDR3 DNA: TGTGCCAGCAGCCGTAGTCACGACGAGCAGTACTTC
D gene: .; clone size: .; J gene: TRBJ1-4; V gene: TRBV7-2; CDR3 protein: CASSFAGVGGKLFF; CDR3 DNA: TGTGCCAGCAGCTTCGCGGGGGTAGGAGGAAAACTGTTTTTT
D gene: .; clone size: .; J gene: TRBJ1-4; V gene: TRBV9; CDR3 protein: CASSVGGAPNEKLFF; CDR3 DNA: TGTGCCAGCAGCGTAGGGGGGGCCCCTAATGAAAAACTGTTTTTT
D gene: .; clone size: .; J gene: TRBJ2-1; V gene: TRBV2; CDR3 protein: CASSGRGDNEQFF; CDR3 DNA: TGTGCCAGCAGTGGTCGCGGGGACAATGAGCAGTTCTTC
D gene: .; clone size: .; J gene: TRBJ2-7; V gene: TRBV29-1; CDR3 protein: CSVELRGRSSYEQYF; CDR3 DNA: TGCAGCGTTGAATTGCGGGGCCGGAGCTCCTACGAGCAGTACTTC
D gene: .; clone size: .; J gene: TRBJ2-1; V gene: TRBV18; CDR3 protein: CASSPPLWDEQFF; CDR3 DNA: TGTGCCAGCTCACCACCTCTTTGGGATGAGCAGTTCTTC
D gene: .; clone size: .; J gene: TRBJ2-5; V gene: TRBV7-6; CDR3 protein: CASSLYTGPQETQYF; CDR3 DNA: TGTGCCAGCAGCTTATATACAGGGCCGCAAGAGACCCAGTACTTC
D gene: TRBD1; clone size: .; J gene: TRBJ2-5; V gene: TRBV5-6; CDR3 protein: CASWGQHQETQYF; CDR3 DNA: TGTGCCAGCTGGGGACAGCACCAAGAGACCCAGTACTTC
D gene: .; clone size: .; J gene: TRBJ1-3; V gene: TRBV6-6; CDR3 protein: CASSYSSRATGNTIYF; CDR3 DNA: TGTGCCAGCAGTTACTCTAGCAGGGCAACTGGAAACACCATATATTTT
D gene: .; clone size: .; J gene: TRBJ1-4; V gene: TRBV2; CDR3 protein: CASRGGIPNEKLFF; CDR3 DNA: TGTGCCAGCAGGGGAGGGATCCCTAATGAAAAACTGTTTTTT
D gene: .; clone size: .; J gene: TRBJ1-2; V gene: TRBV14; CDR3 protein: CASSLSPERDYGYTF; CDR3 DNA: TGTGCCAGCAGCCTAAGCCCAGAACGGGACTATGGCTACACCTTC
D gene: .; clone size: .; J gene: TRBJ2-3; V gene: TRBV27; CDR3 protein: CASSLVGDVDTQYF; CDR3 DNA: TGTGCCAGCAGTTTAGTGGGAGATGTAGATACGCAGTATTTT
D gene: TRBD2; clone size: .; J gene: TRBJ2-2; V gene: TRBV4-2; CDR3 protein: CASSPAGGGPSTGELFF; CDR3 DNA: TGTGCCAGCAGCCCCGCCGGGGGGGGACCCAGCACCGGGGAGCTGTTTTTT
D gene: .; clone size: once; J gene: TRBJ2-1; V gene: TRBV4-1; CDR3 protein: CASSQDPRPSSYNEQFF; CDR3 DNA: TGCGCCAGCAGCCAAGATCCTCGACCTAGCTCCTACAATGAGCAGTTCTTC
D gene: .; clone size: once; J gene: TRBJ2-7; V gene: TRBV4-3; CDR3 protein: CASSQDSKSYEQYF; CDR3 DNA: TGCGCCAGCAGCCAAGATTCGAAGTCCTACGAGCAGTACTTC